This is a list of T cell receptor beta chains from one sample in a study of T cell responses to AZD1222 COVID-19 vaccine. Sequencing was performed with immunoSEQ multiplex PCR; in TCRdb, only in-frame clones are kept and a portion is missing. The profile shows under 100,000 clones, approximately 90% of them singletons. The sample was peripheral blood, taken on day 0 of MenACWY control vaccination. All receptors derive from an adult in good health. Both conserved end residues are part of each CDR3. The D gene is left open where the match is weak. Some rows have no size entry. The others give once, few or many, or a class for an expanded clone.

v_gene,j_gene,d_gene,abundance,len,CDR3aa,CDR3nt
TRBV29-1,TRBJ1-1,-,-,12,CSVEAGEAEAFF,TGCAGCGTTGAGGCGGGGGAGGCTGAAGCTTTCTTT
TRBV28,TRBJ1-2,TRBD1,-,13,CASSPGQEDGYTF,TGTGCCAGCAGTCCGGGACAGGAGGATGGCTACACCTTC
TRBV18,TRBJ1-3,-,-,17,CASSPRDSALSGNTIYF,TGTGCCAGCTCACCGAGAGATTCAGCTCTCTCTGGAAACACCATATATTTT
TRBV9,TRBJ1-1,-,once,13,CASSGGTHTEAFF,TGTGCCAGCAGCGGAGGGACACACACTGAAGCTTTCTTT
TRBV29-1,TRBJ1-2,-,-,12,CSVRGENYGYTF,TGCAGCGTTCGGGGGGAAAACTATGGCTACACCTTC
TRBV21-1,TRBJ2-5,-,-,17,CASSKETSGRGEETQYF,TGTGCCAGCAGCAAGGAGACTAGCGGGAGAGGTGAAGAGACCCAGTACTTC
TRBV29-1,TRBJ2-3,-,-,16,CSVEIRTGTSTDTQYF,TGCAGCGTTGAGATCCGGACGGGGACGAGCACAGATACGCAGTATTTT
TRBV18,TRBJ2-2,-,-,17,CASSPGLVGSGTGELFF,TGTGCCAGCTCACCAGGATTAGTCGGGAGCGGCACCGGGGAGCTGTTTTTT
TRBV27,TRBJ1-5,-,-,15,CASRRGQQPNQPQHF,TGTGCCAGCAGAAGGGGACAACAGCCTAATCAGCCCCAGCATTTT
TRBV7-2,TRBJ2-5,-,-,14,CASRPGQIQETQYF,TGTGCCAGCAGACCCGGACAGATCCAAGAGACCCAGTACTTC
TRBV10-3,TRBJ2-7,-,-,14,CAISESRTSYEQYF,TGTGCCATCAGTGAGTCGAGGACCTCCTACGAGCAGTACTTC
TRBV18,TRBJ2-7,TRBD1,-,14,CASSPETGMYEQYF,TGTGCCAGCTCACCAGAGACAGGGATGTACGAGCAGTACTTC
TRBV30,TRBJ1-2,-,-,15,CAWKPTWDTDYGYTF,TGTGCCTGGAAACCGACCTGGGACACCGACTATGGCTACACCTTC
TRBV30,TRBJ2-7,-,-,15,CAWSVGGGAPYEQYF,TGTGCCTGGAGTGTAGGGGGAGGAGCGCCCTACGAGCAGTACTTC
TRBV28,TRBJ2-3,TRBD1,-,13,CATLTGGADTQYF,TGTGCCACCTTAACAGGGGGCGCAGATACGCAGTATTTT
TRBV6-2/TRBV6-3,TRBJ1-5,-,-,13,CASSQPPNQPQHF,TGTGCCAGCAGCCAGCCCCCCAATCAGCCCCAGCATTTT
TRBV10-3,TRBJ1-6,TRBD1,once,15,CAISERTGNNSPLHF,TGTGCCATCAGTGAGCGGACAGGGAATAATTCACCCCTCCACTTT
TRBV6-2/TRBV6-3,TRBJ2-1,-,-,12,CASSYPTVEQFF,TGTGCCAGCAGTTACCCCACGGTCGAGCAGTTCTTC
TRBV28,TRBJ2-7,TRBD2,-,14,CASSGDYNDHEQYF,TGTGCCAGCAGCGGGGACTACAACGATCACGAGCAGTACTTC
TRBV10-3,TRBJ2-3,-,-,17,CAISYLSRGDPVDTQYF,TGTGCCATCAGTTACCTTTCCAGGGGGGATCCCGTGGATACGCAGTATTTT
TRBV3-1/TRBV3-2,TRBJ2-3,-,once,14,CASSQPGHLDTQYF,TGTGCCAGCAGCCAACCGGGACACCTAGATACGCAGTATTTT
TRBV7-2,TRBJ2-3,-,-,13,CASSLAFGDTQYF,TGTGCCAGCAGCTTAGCGTTTGGAGATACGCAGTATTTT
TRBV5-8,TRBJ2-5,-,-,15,CASSLVWLGQETQYF,TGTGCCAGCAGCTTGGTCTGGCTGGGACAAGAGACCCAGTACTTC
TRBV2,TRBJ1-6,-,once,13,CASKVGPNSPLHF,TGTGCCAGCAAAGTCGGACCTAATTCACCCCTCCACTTT
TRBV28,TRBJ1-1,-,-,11,CATAGQLEAFF,TGTGCCACCGCGGGGCAGCTTGAAGCTTTCTTT
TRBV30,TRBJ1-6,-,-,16,CAWRLGASSYNSPLHF,TGTGCCTGGAGGCTGGGGGCGAGCTCCTATAATTCACCCCTCCACTTT
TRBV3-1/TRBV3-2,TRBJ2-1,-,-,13,CASARTPYNEQFF,TGTGCCAGCGCGAGGACTCCCTACAATGAGCAGTTCTTC
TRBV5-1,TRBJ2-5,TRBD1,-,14,CASSGGQYQETQYF,TGCGCCAGCAGCGGGGGACAGTACCAAGAGACCCAGTACTTC
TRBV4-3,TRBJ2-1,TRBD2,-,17,CASSRGSGLAGVDEQFF,TGCGCCAGCAGCCGAGGCTCAGGACTAGCGGGAGTCGATGAGCAGTTCTTC
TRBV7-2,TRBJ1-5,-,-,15,CASSFGTRVGQPQHF,TGTGCCAGCAGCTTTGGGACCAGGGTAGGCCAGCCCCAGCATTTT
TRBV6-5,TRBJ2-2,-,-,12,CATRPPTGELFF,TGTGCCACCCGGCCCCCCACCGGGGAGCTGTTTTTT
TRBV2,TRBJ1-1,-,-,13,CASSSDSLTEAFF,TGTGCCAGCAGTTCCGACAGCCTCACTGAAGCTTTCTTT
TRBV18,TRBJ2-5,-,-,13,CASSPFPEETQYF,TGTGCCAGCTCACCTTTTCCAGAGGAGACCCAGTACTTC
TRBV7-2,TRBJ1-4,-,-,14,CASSLSGTNEKLFF,TGTGCCAGCAGCTTAAGCGGAACTAATGAAAAACTGTTTTTT
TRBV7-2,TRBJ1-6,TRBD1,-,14,CASSPTGGDSPLHF,TGTGCCAGCAGCCCTACAGGGGGAGATTCACCCCTCCACTTT
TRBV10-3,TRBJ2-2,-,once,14,CAITPGPVSGELFF,TGTGCCATCACCCCCGGTCCCGTCTCCGGGGAGCTGTTTTTT
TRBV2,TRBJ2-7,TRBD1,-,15,CASSEGHRGTYEQYF,TGTGCCAGCAGTGAAGGGCACAGGGGGACCTACGAGCAGTACTTC
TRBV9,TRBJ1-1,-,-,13,CASSVAMDTEAFF,TGTGCCAGCAGCGTAGCTATGGACACTGAAGCTTTCTTT
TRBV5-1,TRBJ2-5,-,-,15,CASSLTGNPQETQYF,TGCGCCAGCAGCTTGACAGGGAACCCCCAAGAGACCCAGTACTTC
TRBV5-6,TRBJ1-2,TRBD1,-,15,CASSSGTVSNYGYTF,TGTGCCAGCAGCTCCGGGACAGTTTCTAACTATGGCTACACCTTC
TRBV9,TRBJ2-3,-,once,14,CASSVSGDPDTQYF,TGTGCCAGCAGCGTTTCCGGGGACCCCGATACGCAGTATTTT
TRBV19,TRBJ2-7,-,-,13,CASSQKGGIEQYF,TGTGCCAGTAGTCAAAAGGGGGGAATCGAGCAGTACTTC
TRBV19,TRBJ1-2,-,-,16,CASSMYALGANYGYTF,TGTGCCAGTAGTATGTACGCCCTTGGAGCTAACTATGGCTACACCTTC
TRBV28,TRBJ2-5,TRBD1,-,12,CASSLGQTTQYF,TGTGCCAGCAGTTTGGGACAGACTACCCAGTACTTC
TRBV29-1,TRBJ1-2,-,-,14,CSVDPNLAGYGYTF,TGCAGCGTTGACCCCAATTTAGCGGGCTATGGCTACACCTTC
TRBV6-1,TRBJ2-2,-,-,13,CASSDFGAGELFF,-
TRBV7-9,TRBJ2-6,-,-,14,CAIRESSGANVLTF,TGTGCCATCAGAGAGAGCTCTGGGGCCAACGTCCTGACTTTC
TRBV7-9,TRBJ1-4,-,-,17,CASSLAPRHGPNEKLFF,TGTGCCAGCAGCTTAGCCCCGCGACACGGGCCCAATGAAAAACTGTTTTTT
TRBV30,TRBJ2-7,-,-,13,CAWSSGVSYEQYF,TGTGCCTGGAGTTCTGGGGTCTCCTACGAGCAGTACTTC
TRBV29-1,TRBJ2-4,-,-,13,CSVEEDSRRVQYF,TGCAGCGTTGAAGAGGACAGCCGCAGGGTTCAGTACTTC
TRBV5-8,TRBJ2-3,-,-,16,CASSLGGGRGTDTQYF,TGTGCCAGCAGCTTAGGTGGAGGTCGGGGCACAGATACGCAGTATTTT
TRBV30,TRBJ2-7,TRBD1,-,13,CATDRGRPYEQYF,TGTGCCACGGACAGGGGGCGCCCTTACGAGCAGTACTTC
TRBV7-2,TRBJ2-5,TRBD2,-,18,CASSWRLAGGLGQETQYF,TGTGCCAGCAGCTGGAGACTAGCGGGAGGGTTGGGACAAGAGACCCAGTACTTC
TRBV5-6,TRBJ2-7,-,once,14,CASSLSQGTYEQYF,TGTGCCAGCAGCCTCTCCCAGGGCACCTACGAGCAGTACTTC
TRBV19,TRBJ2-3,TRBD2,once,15,CASHKGGLATDTQYF,TGTGCCAGTCATAAGGGGGGACTAGCGACAGATACGCAGTATTTT
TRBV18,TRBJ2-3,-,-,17,CASSPLQSPASTDTQYF,TGTGCCAGCTCACCACTTCAATCTCCAGCTAGCACAGATACGCAGTATTTT
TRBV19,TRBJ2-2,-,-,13,CASSGANTGELFF,TGTGCCAGTTCAGGAGCGAACACCGGGGAGCTGTTTTTT